This is a list of T cell receptor beta chains from one sample in a study of a mutant IDH1 vaccine in newly diagnosed glioma. No antigen has been identified for these receptors. Sequenced by immunoSEQ multiplex PCR; TCRdb stores in-frame clones only, minus some. Of about 41,000 clones listed, 75% to 90% were seen once; the top ten hold around 1.5%. The sample consisted of PBMCs, taken from a glioma patient whose treatment included an IDH1 peptide vaccine. All receptors derive from a middle-aged man with glioma. CDR3s include the opening cysteine and the closing phenylalanine or tryptophan. The order of the fields is D gene, clone size, J gene, V gene, CDR3 DNA, CDR3 protein. A D gene is named only where the DNA matches it firmly. Rows may omit the clone size; those that give it use once, few, many or a size class.

-,-,TRBJ1-2,TRBV28,TGTGCCAGCTCAGCTACGATAATCTATGGCTACACCTTC,CASSATIIYGYTF
-,once,TRBJ1-5,TRBV10-2,TGCGCCAGCAGTGACAGGACGGCAGACAATCAGCCCCAGCATTTT,CASSDRTADNQPQHF
-,-,TRBJ1-5,TRBV28,TGTGCCAGCATCAAACAGGGAAGGGAGCAGCCCCAGCATTTT,CASIKQGREQPQHF
TRBD1,-,TRBJ1-5,TRBV19,TGTGCCAGTAGTGGGACAGGCGGCAATCAGCCCCAGCATTTT,CASSGTGGNQPQHF
-,-,TRBJ2-1,TRBV5-1,TGCGCCAGCAGCCGGAACAGGGATGAGCAGTTCTTC,CASSRNRDEQFF
TRBD1,-,TRBJ2-1,TRBV9,TGTGCCAGCAGTAGGACAGGGGGTGAGCAGTTCTTC,CASSRTGGEQFF
-,-,TRBJ2-7,TRBV15,TGTGCCACCAGCAGAGATCAGGCCACCTACGAGCAGTACTTC,CATSRDQATYEQYF
-,-,TRBJ1-2,TRBV7-2,TGTGCCAGCAGCTCCTCAGGGCCCAACTATGGCTACACCTTC,CASSSSGPNYGYTF
-,-,TRBJ1-4,TRBV28,TGTGCCAGCAGTTTACCAAGGAGTGAAGAAAAACTGTTTTTT,CASSLPRSEEKLFF
-,-,TRBJ1-5,TRBV28,TGTGCCAGCAGGTCAGATAGCAATCAGCCCCAGCATTTT,CASRSDSNQPQHF
TRBD2,-,TRBJ2-1,TRBV7-8,TGTGCCAGCAGCAAATTAGCGGGAGCGGCCTCCTACAATGAGCAGTTCTTC,CASSKLAGAASYNEQFF
-,-,TRBJ2-5,TRBV27,TGTGCCAGCAGTTTATATGCAGGGAAGTGGGAGACCCAGTACTTC,CASSLYAGKWETQYF
-,-,TRBJ1-2,TRBV29-1,TGCAGCGTTGAACTCGGAGGCTACACCTTC,CSVELGGYTF
-,-,TRBJ1-5,TRBV15,TGTGCCACCAGCAGATCCAGGGGCACCTATAGCAATCAGCCCCAGCATTTT,CATSRSRGTYSNQPQHF
-,-,TRBJ1-1,TRBV4-3,TGCGCCAGCAGCCAAGTCTACAACACTGAAGCTTTCTTT,CASSQVYNTEAFF
-,-,TRBJ1-2,TRBV28,TGTGCCAGCAGTTCCTCCCGGGCGGGTAACTATGGCTACACCTTC,CASSSSRAGNYGYTF
TRBD1,once,TRBJ1-2,TRBV11-2,TGTGCCAGCAGCTTAGGTGCAGGGGGAGGTGTGGAGGGCTACACCTTC,CASSLGAGGGVEGYTF
TRBD1,-,TRBJ1-6,TRBV7-2,TGTGCCAGCAGCGTTGGACAGGGTAGTACCTATAATTCACCCCTCCACTTT,CASSVGQGSTYNSPLHF
-,-,TRBJ1-6,TRBV19,TGTGCCAGTAGTATAACCGGCCTCGGGTCCCTCCACTTT,CASSITGLGSLHF
-,large,TRBJ1-5,TRBV7-8,TGTGCCAGCAGCTTAGAGGGTTTTCAGCCCCAGCATTTT,CASSLEGFQPQHF
TRBD1,-,TRBJ2-1,TRBV10-1,TGCGCCAGCAGTAGGACAGGGATACGGAATGAGCAGTTCTTC,CASSRTGIRNEQFF
TRBD1,-,TRBJ1-1,TRBV19,TGTGCCAGTCGAATACAGGGGGTGGCGAACACTGAAGCTTTCTTT,CASRIQGVANTEAFF
TRBD1,-,TRBJ2-2,TRBV5-1,TGCGCCAGCAGCTTGGGGGACAGGCTTAATACCGGGGAGCTGTTTTTT,CASSLGDRLNTGELFF
-,-,TRBJ1-3,TRBV6-5,TGTGCCAGCAATCCAGGGAGGGGAAACACCATATATTTT,CASNPGRGNTIYF
-,-,TRBJ2-1,TRBV5-4,TGTGCCAGCAGCTTGGATCCTCAGAGCTCCTACAATGAGCAGTTCTTC,CASSLDPQSSYNEQFF
TRBD2,-,TRBJ2-3,TRBV19,TGTGCCAGTAGGACTAGCGGGAGCACAGATACGCAGTATTTT,CASRTSGSTDTQYF
TRBD2,once,TRBJ2-2,TRBV7-2,TGTGCCAGCAGCCTATTGGGACTAGCGGGAGGGGCCGGGGAGCTGTTTTTT,CASSLLGLAGGAGELFF
-,-,TRBJ1-2,TRBV7-9,TGTGCCAGCAGCTTAGGACGGGATGGCTACACCTTC,CASSLGRDGYTF
-,-,TRBJ1-1,TRBV28,TGTGCCAGCAGGAACAGCCCAAACACTGAAGCTTTCTTT,CASRNSPNTEAFF
-,-,TRBJ2-3,TRBV4-1,TGCGCCAGCAGCCCCTCGTTCAAGACAGATACGCAGTATTTT,CASSPSFKTDTQYF
-,-,TRBJ2-5,TRBV4-1,TGCGCCAGCAGCCACCCCGGGGCGGGGAAGGAGACCCAGTACTTC,CASSHPGAGKETQYF
TRBD1,-,TRBJ1-2,TRBV27,TGTGCCAGCAGCTCGGCGTTCGACAGGGGACAGGGAGTAGGCTACACCTTC,CASSSAFDRGQGVGYTF
TRBD1,-,TRBJ2-3,TRBV18,TGTGCCAGCTCACCGGAGACAGGGGGAGATACGCAGTATTTT,CASSPETGGDTQYF
TRBD2,-,TRBJ2-1,TRBV10-3,TGTGCCATCAGTGAAGGGCTAGCGGGGGACAATGAGCAGTTCTTC,CAISEGLAGDNEQFF
TRBD2,-,TRBJ2-3,TRBV6-1,TGTGCCAGCAGTGAAAGTAGCGGGGGGAGGGATACGCAGTATTTT,CASSESSGGRDTQYF
TRBD1,once,TRBJ2-7,TRBV27,TGTGCCAGCAGGATGCAGGGGGCTGTCCCCTACGAGCAGTACTTC,CASRMQGAVPYEQYF
-,-,TRBJ2-1,TRBV6-6,TGTGCCAGCAGCCACGGACTATACAATGAGCAGTTCTTC,CASSHGLYNEQFF
TRBD1,-,TRBJ1-1,TRBV28,TGTGCCAGCAGGACATGGAGGGGGCCGGGCATGAACACTGAAGCTTTCTTT,CASRTWRGPGMNTEAFF
-,-,TRBJ1-2,TRBV30,TGTGCCTGGAGTGAAGCAGACTATGGCTACACCTTC,CAWSEADYGYTF
TRBD1,-,TRBJ2-1,TRBV4-1,TGCGCCAGCAGCCAAGACCGAGAGGGGGCCCCTTCAGATGAGCAGTTCTTC,CASSQDREGAPSDEQFF
-,-,TRBJ1-1,TRBV6-1,TGTGCCAGCAGGGTCCCGGGAGAAGGTAGCACTGAAGCTTTCTTT,CASRVPGEGSTEAFF
-,-,TRBJ1-1,TRBV6-4,TGTGCCAGCAGCGCAGGGTTTGATTCGAATGAAGCTTTCTTT,CASSAGFDSNEAFF
TRBD1,-,TRBJ2-1,TRBV10-3,TGTGCCATCAGCGCCGGGACAGACGGATACAATGAGCAGTTCTTC,CAISAGTDGYNEQFF
TRBD2,-,TRBJ2-3,TRBV11-2,TGTGCCAGCAGCTTTACCGCGGGAGGCCCAGATACGCAGTATTTT,CASSFTAGGPDTQYF
-,medium-sized,TRBJ1-5,TRBV7-9,TGTGCCAGCAGCTTGGGAGGCGCGGGCAATCAGCCCCAGCATTTT,CASSLGGAGNQPQHF
-,-,TRBJ1-5,TRBV6-1,TGTGCCAGCAGTGAAGTCGGGTTAGGTCAGCCCCAGCATTTT,CASSEVGLGQPQHF
TRBD2,-,TRBJ2-5,TRBV29-1,TGCAGCGTTGAAGAGCTAGCGGGGGGGATGGAGACCCAGTACTTC,CSVEELAGGMETQYF
TRBD1,-,TRBJ1-6,TRBV9,TGTGCCAGCAGCGAGCCCCCAGGGGGGGGATCACCCCTCCACTTT,CASSEPPGGGSPLHF
-,few,TRBJ2-2,TRBV9,TGTGCCAGCAGCGTTAGCGGCGCGAACACCGGGGAGCTGTTTTTT,CASSVSGANTGELFF
-,once,TRBJ2-5,TRBV25-1,TGTGCCAGCAGTAGGGGGGTGTTGGAGACCCAGTACTTC,CASSRGVLETQYF
-,-,TRBJ1-5,TRBV7-2,TGTGCCAGCAGCTTAGAGCATCGAGGGGTCAATCAGCCCCAGCATTTT,CASSLEHRGVNQPQHF
-,-,TRBJ2-7,TRBV5-1,TGCGCCAGCAGCCCAAGGACAGTTAACGAGCAGTACTTC,CASSPRTVNEQYF
TRBD2,-,TRBJ2-7,TRBV5-1,TGCGCCAGCAGCTTTGGTGTCGGGGGGACCTACGAGCAGTACTTC,CASSFGVGGTYEQYF
TRBD1,-,TRBJ1-4,TRBV19,TGTGCCAGTAGTTGGACAGGGACTAATGAAAAACTGTTTTTT,CASSWTGTNEKLFF
-,-,TRBJ1-5,TRBV5-4,TGTGCCAGCAGCTTTACAGGGCGAGGGCACAATCAGCCCCAGCATTTT,CASSFTGRGHNQPQHF
-,-,TRBJ1-5,TRBV6-4,TGTGCCAGCAGTTTGACGGCGATCAATCAGCCCCAGCATTTT,CASSLTAINQPQHF
TRBD1,-,TRBJ1-2,TRBV5-1,TGCGCCAGCAGCTTGGGGACAGGGACGGACTATGGCTACACCTTC,CASSLGTGTDYGYTF